This T cell receptor beta chain stems from a study of blood T cell repertoires in COVID-19. Overall study: The study drew acute and convalescent COVID-19 samples from the United States, Italy and Spain. PBMCs, B-cell-depleted T cells, or T cells were the source of the cDNA or gDNA that made up the material.

As originally analysed: How many nucleated cells were present was estimated from reference gene primer amplification. Libraries were prepared by immunoSEQ multiplex PCR; TCRdb keeps only in-frame clonotypes and omits some of them. From that table come the V and J calls and clone size; the DNA was used to work out D and trimming. The table includes about 160,000 clones, about 85% detected once. The CDR3 contains 17 residues. The sequencing sample was made of peripheral blood. The chain links TRBV21-1 to TRBJ1-2; the table gives TRBD1 as D, unverified against the DNA. TRBV21-1 is labeled a pseudogene. This receptor was identified in a human donor with acute or convalescent COVID-19. The donor label of this sample is uncertain. This chain's CDR3 is CASSKHRRPQGNYGYTF. For the CDR3, the DNA is TGTGCCAGCAGCAAACATAGACGGCCGCAGGGGAACTATGGCTACACCTTC.